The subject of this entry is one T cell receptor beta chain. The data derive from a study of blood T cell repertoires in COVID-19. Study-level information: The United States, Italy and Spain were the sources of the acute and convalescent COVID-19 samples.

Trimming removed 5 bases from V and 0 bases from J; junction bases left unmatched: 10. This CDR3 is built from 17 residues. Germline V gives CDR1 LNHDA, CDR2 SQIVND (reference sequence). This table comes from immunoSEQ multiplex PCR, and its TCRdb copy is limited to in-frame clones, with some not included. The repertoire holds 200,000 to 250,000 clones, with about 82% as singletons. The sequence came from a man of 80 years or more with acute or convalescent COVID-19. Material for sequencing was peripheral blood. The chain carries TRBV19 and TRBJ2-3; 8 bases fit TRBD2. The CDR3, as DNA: TGTGCCAGTAGTTTCCCCCTTAGCGGGACTAGCACAGATACGCAGTATTTT. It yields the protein CASSFPLSGTSTDTQYF. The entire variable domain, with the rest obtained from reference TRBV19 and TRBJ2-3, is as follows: DGGITQSPKYLFRKEGQNVTLSCEQNLNHDAMYWYRQDPGQGLRLIYYSQIVNDFQKGDIAEGYSVSREKKESFPLTVTSAQKNPTAFYLCASSFPLSGTSTDTQYFGPGTRLTVL.